The entry below gives a single T cell receptor beta chain sequence along with its context. The antigen remains unidentified. The authors ran a second PCR of about 7 to 11 cycles using a sample-barcoded 5' primer and a J-beta primer mix. One entry per CDR3 protein, called by TCRdb with MiXCR from the 5' RACE reads. The table lists more than 900,000 distinct CDR3 sequences, around 25% of them singletons. V gave up 5 bases and J gave up 0 bases, with 17 bases separating them. This CDR3 is 16 amino acids long. The sample originates from a study of blood T cells in healthy people across ages. General study points: Shifts in expanded clonotypes may have been confounded by donor CMV status, which was unknown.

These data were also reused for a study on T cells of mothers and their children. This second report adds: Sample barcodes and 2-4 random nucleotides were added by the M1S primer of the second PCR. Mothers yielded over 10 million CDR3 reads, children about 3 million each.

This chain connects TRBV12-3 or TRBV12-4 to TRBJ2-7; D could derive from TRBD1 or TRBD2 (5 bases each). The source material was blood. The TCR was taken from a girl aged 2 to 10 in good health. The CDR3: CASSTSGPALSYEQYF. The DNA for the CDR3 is TGTGCCAGCAGTACCTCGGGACCTGCTCTCTCCTACGAGCAGTACTTC.